There are a few counts of the clone carrying this TCR beta chain. What it binds is unknown. This sample was included in a study of T-cell reconstitution after alpha-beta-depleted transplantation in children. Notes on the study in general: Reportedly, only several hundred clones from non-depleted graft cells drove alpha-beta T-cell counts at about two months. After one year, T-cell counts and TCRbeta diversity mostly came from new T cells. Several patients had high TCRbeta diversity at day 60; it came from surviving recipient T cells and thymic progenitors.

Unique molecular identifiers tagged the TCRbeta library. TCRdb fed the PCR reads into MiXCR, producing one record per CDR3 protein. The data contain around 580,000 distinct CDR3 sequences, 25% to 30% of them singletons. The CDR3 is 16 amino acids. Losses at the gene ends were 3 bases for V and 4 bases for J; bases not matched to a gene: 8. Per the germline V gene, CDR1 is GTSNPN and CDR2 is SVGIG (reference sequence). This clonotype was sampled from a boy under two years old with Wiskott-Aldrich syndrome, due to receive a stem cell transplant. The chain combines TRBV30 with TRBJ2-3; 12 bases align to TRBD2. This specimen was PBMCs, taken before TCRalphabeta/CD19-depleted stem cell transplant. The CDR3 DNA reads TGTGCCTGGAGGTCCCCTAGCGGGAGGGCGGCAGATACGCAGTATTTT. This translates into CAWRSPSGRAADTQYF.